In its sample, the clone carrying this TCR beta chain was seen a few times. The method was immunoSEQ multiplex PCR; TCRdb's version includes in-frame clones alone and lacks a portion of them. The profile shows 30,000 to 45,000 clones, roughly 89% of them singletons. The entry originates in a study of blood T cell repertoires in COVID-19. Study at large: Donors in the United States, Italy and Spain gave samples during acute or convalescent COVID-19.

Trimming removed 0 bases at V and 6 bases at J, with 14 bases between. The CDR3 covers 15 residues. The germline gives CDR1 LGHNA, CDR2 YSLEER. Sequenced material: peripheral blood. This sequence was found in a human donor in a cohort sampled during active COVID-19. V gene TRBV4-3 combines with J gene TRBJ1-2, with D maybe TRBD1 (5 bases). As DNA, the CDR3 is TGCGCCAGCAGCCAAGATCCGAGGACATCGGATGGCTACACCTTC. Protein: CASSQDPRTSDGYTF.